This paragraph covers one T cell receptor beta chain sequence. What it binds is unknown. The entry originates in a study of OX40 agonist ivuxolimab in advanced cancers. Study at large: Three patients, one with hepatocellular carcinoma and two with cutaneous melanoma, responded partially. Findings and caveats of the study: CD8+ T cells (on average) carried more expanded clones than CD4+ T cells. At doses 0.1 to 3.0 mg/kg, CD4+ and CD8+ clones expanded.

Produced via immunoSEQ multiplex PCR; TCRdb's table is partial and in-frame only. The sample consists of roughly 86,000 clones, around 86% of them appearing once. People who had autoimmune disease history or systemic immunosuppression were excluded. Germline V gene lookup returns CDR1 LGHNT and CDR2 FRNRAP. Trimming left V 1 base short and J 1 base short, with 6 bases between. There are 14 residues in the CDR3. The chain combines TRBV12-5 with TRBJ2-3, with D hard to call. The specimen was CD4+ or CD8+ T cells sorted from blood, collected in a trial of the OX40 agonist ivuxolimab. This clonotype was sampled from an adult with an advanced solid tumor such as melanoma, head and neck, liver or kidney cancer. The CDR3 is CASGLGAGTDTQYF. DNA of the CDR3: TGTGCTAGTGGTTTGGGGGCAGGCACAGATACGCAGTATTTT.